The source of this T cell receptor (beta chain) is a study of blood T cell repertoires in COVID-19. Across the whole study: Whether acute or convalescent, the COVID-19 samples came from the United States, Italy and Spain.

As originally analysed: Amplification of reference gene primers provided the estimated nucleated cell counts. Clones were read by immunoSEQ multiplex PCR, and TCRdb kept only the in-frame ones, dropping some. V, J and clone size are those of that table, while D and trimming were read from the DNA. Among a few hundred thousand clones listed, around 85% were seen once. CDR3 length: 13 amino acids. Germline V CDR1 and CDR2: KGHSH, LQKENI. Trimming at V came to 3 bases and at J to 8 bases, leaving 5 bases not matched to a gene. It was during active infection that Seattle patients were enrolled and then longitudinally followed. This clone was detected only a few times.

V and J are TRBV18 and TRBJ1-2; TRBD1 agrees at 8 bases. The origin of this receptor is a human donor with COVID-19, enrolled during active disease. The donor label of this sample is uncertain. Sequenced input: peripheral blood. The chain's CDR3 is CASSPAGGVGYTF. As DNA, the CDR3 is TGTGCCAGCTCACCCGCAGGGGGCGTCGGCTACACCTTC.